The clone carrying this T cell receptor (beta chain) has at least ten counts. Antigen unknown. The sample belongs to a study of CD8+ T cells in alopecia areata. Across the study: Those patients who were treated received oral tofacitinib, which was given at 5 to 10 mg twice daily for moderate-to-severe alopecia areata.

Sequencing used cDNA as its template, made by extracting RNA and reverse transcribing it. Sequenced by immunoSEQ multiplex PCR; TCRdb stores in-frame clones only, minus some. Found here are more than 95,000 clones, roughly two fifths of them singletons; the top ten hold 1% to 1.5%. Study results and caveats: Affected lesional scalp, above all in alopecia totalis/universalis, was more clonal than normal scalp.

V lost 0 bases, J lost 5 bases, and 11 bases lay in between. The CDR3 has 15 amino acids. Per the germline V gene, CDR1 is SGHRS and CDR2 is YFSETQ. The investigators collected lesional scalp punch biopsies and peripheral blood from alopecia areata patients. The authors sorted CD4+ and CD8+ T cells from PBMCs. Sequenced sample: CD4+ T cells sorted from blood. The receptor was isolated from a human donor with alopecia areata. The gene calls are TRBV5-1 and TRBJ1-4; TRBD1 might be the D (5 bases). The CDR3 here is CASSLVSGINEKLFF. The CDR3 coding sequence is TGCGCCAGCAGCTTGGTGTCAGGGATCAATGAAAAACTGTTTTTT.